One and the same sample provided the 18 T cell receptor beta chains below, sequenced in a study of cytomegalovirus exposure and HLA in healthy donors. The PCR had 60 Vbeta and 13 Jbeta primers. Repertoires were generated with immunoSEQ multiplex PCR, while TCRdb's copy carries only in-frame clones and drops some. There are 120,000 to 150,000 clones in the sample; roughly three fifths occur only once, and about 1.8% lies in the top ten. The sequencing sample was made of PBMCs. The receptors come from a male donor in good health and CMV-seronegative.

V gene TRBV5-1 combines with J gene TRBJ1-1; 7 bases match TRBD1. This CDR3 is 13 amino acids long. Germline CDR1 and CDR2: SGHRS and YFSETQ. V was clipped by 5 bases and J by 4 bases; unmatched bases: 5. The CDR3 loop is CASRGQEVTEAFF. The CDR3 DNA sequence: TGCGCCAGCAGAGGACAGGAGGTCACTGAAGCTTTCTTT.

This clone was detected a few times. This rearrangement joins TRBV27 to TRBJ2-7; D is possibly TRBD2 (6 bases). V lost 5 bases, J lost 1 base, and 15 bases lay in between. This CDR3 is built from 15 residues. Germline loops: CDR1 MNHEY, CDR2 SMNVEV (reference sequence). This CDR3 is CASSIFSGSSYEQYF. Here the CDR3 DNA reads TGTGCCAGCAGTATATTTTCCGGGAGTTCCTACGAGCAGTACTTC.

The genes are TRBV5-1 and TRBJ2-2; D is possibly TRBD2 (6 bases). The ends were cut back, 2 bases at V and 1 base at J, with 9 bases in the middle. This CDR3 region has 15 residues. Germline V gene sequence: CDR1 SGHRS, CDR2 YFSETQ. CDR3 coding DNA: TGCGCCAGCAGCTTAGTGGGAGGGAACACCGGGGAGCTGTTTTTT. It translates to CASSLVGGNTGELFF.

This clone was observed a few times. The V and J genes are TRBV29-1 and TRBJ1-5; D is possibly TRBD1 (6 bases). CDR1 and CDR2 (germline): SQVTM, ANQGSEA. The CDR3 is made up of 12 amino acids. With 7 bases removed from V and 3 bases from J, the gap between germline ends came to 10 bases. The CDR3 DNA sequence: TGCAGCGCTGGGGGCTTCAATCAGCCCCAGCATTTT. Its protein product is CSAGGFNQPQHF. Variable domain in full (rest from reference TRBV29-1 and TRBJ1-5): SAVISQKPSRDICQRGTSLTIQCQVDSQVTMMFWYRQQPGQSLTLIATANQGSEATYESGFVIDKFPISRPNLTFSTLTVSNMSPEDSSIYLCSAGGFNQPQHFGDGTRLSIL.

This clone has a single count. V is TRBV7-2 and J is TRBJ2-7, with 13 positions matching TRBD2. Germline CDR1 SGHTA, CDR2 FQGNSA. The V gene end was trimmed by 5 bases and the J gene end by 0 bases; junction bases not matched to a gene: 10. The CDR3 sequence is 18 residues long. CDR3 amino acids: CASSLSGTSGEISYEQYF. CDR3 sequence (DNA): TGTGCCAGCAGCCTGTCCGGGACTAGCGGGGAAATCTCCTACGAGCAGTACTTC.

The CDR3 sequence is CSVADRGNEKLFF. The CDR3 DNA reads as TGCAGCGTTGCGGACAGGGGTAATGAAAAACTGTTTTTT. This chain joins TRBV29-1 and TRBJ1-4; 9 bases map to TRBD1. From germline, CDR1 is SQVTM and CDR2 ANQGSEA. After removal of 4 bases from V and 4 bases from J, the junction contained 1 base not matched to a gene. This CDR3 contains 13 residues.

V is TRBV19 and J is TRBJ1-1; 9 bases line up with TRBD1. This CDR3 spans 17 amino acids. In germline, CDR1 is LNHDA, CDR2 SQIVND (reference sequence). Trimming took 2 bases from V and 4 from J; bases not matched to a gene: 11. In DNA, the CDR3 is TGTGCCAGTAGTATATATCATGGGGACAGGGCTGGCACTGAAGCTTTCTTT. Translation gives CASSIYHGDRAGTEAFF.

This clone was observed a few times. This chain links TRBV2 with TRBJ2-3; 7 bases align to TRBD1. The CDR3 extends over 12 amino acids. The V and J ends lost 11 bases and 4 bases, in that order; junction bases with no gene match: 6. Germline-derived CDR1 and CDR2 are SNHLY and FYNNEI. DNA for the CDR3: TGTGCCGGACACAGGGGCTCAGATACGCAGTATTTT. Amino acids: CAGHRGSDTQYF.

The chain couples TRBV19 to TRBJ1-3; D perhaps matches TRBD1 (6 bases). Trimming removed 6 bases from V and 2 bases from J, with 14 bases in between. Germline V gene lookup returns CDR1 LNHDA and CDR2 SQIVND (reference sequence). The CDR3 totals 15 residues. For the CDR3, the DNA is TGTGCCAGTAGCCGAAACAGGGCTGCTGGAAACACCATATATTTT. Protein sequence: CASSRNRAAGNTIYF.

The chain employs TRBV7-8 and TRBJ2-6; 8 bases fit TRBD2. Trimming removed 4 bases from V and 3 bases from J; junction bases left unmatched: 11. The CDR3 runs to 18 residues. CDR1 is SGHVS, CDR2 FQNEAQ, per germline. DNA for the CDR3: TGTGCCAGCAGCTATCGTTTAGCGGGGTCGAGTGGGGCCAACGTCCTGACTTTC. Amino acid sequence: CASSYRLAGSSGANVLTF.

The chain employs TRBV11-2 and TRBJ2-3, with 9 positions matching TRBD2. Per germline, CDR1 SGHAT and CDR2 FQNNGV. CDR3 length: 17 amino acids. After removal of 0 bases from V and 8 bases from J, the junction contained 12 bases not matched to a gene. CDR3 protein: CASSLDSWGSGGGTQYF. The CDR3 DNA reads TGTGCCAGCAGCTTAGATTCCTGGGGTAGCGGGGGTGGTACGCAGTATTTT.

This clone showed up just a few times. This sequence joins TRBV12-1 and TRBJ2-7; the listed D gene, TRBD1, was not tested against the DNA. TRBV12-1 is a known pseudogene. This CDR3 comprises 16 residues. CDR3 in DNA: TGTGCCAGCAGCTTTGAGGGACAGGGGGCATCCTACGAGCAGTACTTC. It encodes CASSFEGQGASYEQYF.

The J gene is TRBJ1-1, the V gene TRBV4-1; D call uncertain. Germline loops: CDR1 MGHRA, CDR2 YSYEKL. CDR3 size: 10 residues. V shed 8 bases and J shed 6 bases, with 7 bases lying between them. The CDR3 loop reads CASRGSEAFF. CDR3 sequence (DNA): TGCGCCAGCCGTGGCTCTGAAGCTTTCTTT.

This chain connects TRBV7-2 to TRBJ1-1; D gene uncertain. Germline values: CDR1 SGHTA, CDR2 FQGNSA. This CDR3 is built from 15 residues. The V gene lost 2 bases and the J gene lost 1 base, with 11 bases spanning the gap. CDR3 in amino acids: CASSLWARSNTEAFF. The CDR3 nucleotides are TGTGCCAGCAGCTTATGGGCCAGGTCGAACACTGAAGCTTTCTTT.

The rearrangement uses TRBV5-4 and TRBJ2-1, with 13 positions matching TRBD2. The V gene's germline CDR1 is SGHNT and CDR2 YYREEE (reference sequence). The trim removed 2 bases at V and 9 bases at J, leaving 5 bases unmatched. There are 15 residues in the CDR3. CDR3 amino acids: CASSFTSGGAGEQFF. Here the CDR3 DNA reads TGTGCCAGCAGCTTTACTAGCGGGGGGGCTGGTGAGCAGTTCTTC.

This chain joins TRBV5-5 and TRBJ1-1; D unclear. Germline lookup yields CDR1 SGHKS and CDR2 YYEKEE (reference sequence). V was cut by 0 bases and J by 5 bases, with 14 bases left in between. This CDR3 is 15 amino acids long. CDR3 residues: CASSLAPDRGTEAFF. DNA of the CDR3: TGTGCCAGCAGCTTGGCCCCGGACCGAGGGACTGAAGCTTTCTTT. Together with reference TRBV5-5 and TRBJ1-1, the CDR3 gives the full variable domain: DAGVTQSPTHLIKTRGQQVTLRCSPISGHKSVSWYQQVLGQGPQFIFQYYEKEERGRGNFPDRFSARQFPNYSSELNVNALLLGDSALYLCASSLAPDRGTEAFFGQGTRLTVV.

The J gene is TRBJ1-2, the V gene TRBV19; D not resolved. The CDR3 extends over 13 amino acids. In germline, CDR1 is LNHDA, CDR2 SQIVND (reference sequence). Deletions cut 6 bases from V and 6 bases from J, with 14 bases between. DNA of the CDR3: TGTGCCAGTAGAAAGGGCCGGGATCATGGCTACACCTTC. Encoded protein: CASRKGRDHGYTF. The variable domain in full, completed from reference TRBV19 and TRBJ1-2, reads DGGITQSPKYLFRKEGQNVTLSCEQNLNHDAMYWYRQDPGQGLRLIYYSQIVNDFQKGDIAEGYSVSREKKESFPLTVTSAQKNPTAFYLCASRKGRDHGYTFGSGTRLTVV.

V and J are TRBV5-4 and TRBJ2-1; 8 bases agree with TRBD1. Germline lookup yields CDR1 SGHNT and CDR2 YYREEE (reference sequence). The CDR3 totals 14 residues. The J segment lost 4 bases and the V segment lost 3 bases, leaving 3 bases of the junction unmatched. The CDR3: CASSSTGDYNEQFF. CDR3 nucleotides: TGTGCCAGCAGCTCGACAGGGGATTACAATGAGCAGTTCTTC. Supplemented by reference TRBV5-4 and TRBJ2-1, the full variable domain reads ETGVTQSPTHLIKTRGQQVTLRCSSQSGHNTVSWYQQALGQGPQFIFQYYREEENGRGNFPPRFSGLQFPNYSSELNVNALELDDSALYLCASSSTGDYNEQFFGPGTRLTVL.